Shown below are 17 T cell receptor beta chains from a single sample sequenced in a study of blood T cell repertoires in COVID-19. The method was immunoSEQ multiplex PCR; TCRdb's version includes in-frame clones alone and lacks a portion of them. The sample carries 220,000 or so clones, approximately 80% recorded once. Source material: peripheral blood. The receptors stem from a woman older than 75 with acute or convalescent COVID-19.

The V gene is TRBV18, the J gene TRBJ1-2, with 8 bases that match TRBD1. This CDR3 has 14 residues. The V gene end was trimmed by 6 bases and the J gene end by 6 bases; junction bases not matched to a gene: 9. Germline V CDR1 and CDR2: KGHSH, LQKENI. The CDR3 loop is CASSLSGGADGYTF. CDR3 nucleotide sequence: TGTGCCAGCTCCCTATCAGGGGGCGCGGATGGCTACACCTTC.

The chain uses TRBV7-2 and TRBJ2-5, with 10 bases identical to TRBD2. The CDR3 extends over 15 amino acids. Trimming removed 4 bases from V and 0 bases from J; junction bases left unmatched: 2. Per germline, CDR1 SGHTA and CDR2 FQGNSA. The CDR3 nucleotides read TGTGCCAGCAGCTCAGCGGGGGGGGACCAAGAGACCCAGTACTTC. This translates into CASSSAGGDQETQYF.

The genes are TRBV15 and TRBJ1-1; 10 bases line up with TRBD1. Per the germline V gene, CDR1 is LNHNV and CDR2 is YYDKDF (reference sequence). V lost 5 bases, J lost 1 base, and 4 bases stayed unmatched. This CDR3 is built from 15 residues. CDR3 sequence (DNA): TGTGCCACCAGCGCCCGACAGGGGGCGAACACTGAAGCTTTCTTT. Its translation: CATSARQGANTEAFF.

The chain links TRBV6-5 to TRBJ1-5, with TRBD1 identical over 9 bases. V trimming: 7 bases; J trimming: 6 bases; junction bases outside the gene matches: 7. Germline V gene data show CDR1 as MNHEY and CDR2 as SVGAGI. The CDR3 extends over 14 amino acids. CDR3 amino acids: CASKGQGPVQPQHF. The CDR3 DNA follows: TGTGCCAGCAAAGGACAGGGGCCCGTTCAGCCCCAGCATTTT.

J is TRBJ2-1 and V is TRBV27; D perhaps matches TRBD1 (6 bases). This CDR3 has 15 amino acids. Germline CDR1 MNHEY, CDR2 SMNVEV (reference sequence). The ends were cut back, 5 bases at V and 4 bases at J, with 15 bases in the middle. DNA of the CDR3: TGTGCCAGCAGTGCCCACACAGGGCGATACAATGAGCAGTTCTTC. As protein: CASSAHTGRYNEQFF.

The chain recombines TRBV20-1 with TRBJ2-7; D may be TRBD1 (5 bases). CDR1 and CDR2 from the germline V gene are DFQATT and SNEGSKA (reference sequence). This CDR3 has 11 residues. Trimming took off 3 bases at V and 5 bases at J, with 8 bases between the two ends. CDR3 in DNA: TGCAGTGCTAGCCAGGGTGACGAGCAGTACTTC. Amino acid sequence: CSASQGDEQYF.

V gene TRBV9 combines with J gene TRBJ1-1; D uncertain. Germline V gives CDR1 SGDLS, CDR2 YYNGEE. This CDR3 has 14 amino acids. V lost 7 bases and J lost 0, with 13 bases in between. CDR3 DNA sequence: TGTGCCAGCGCATCCGGGAGTCTGAACACTGAAGCTTTCTTT. As protein: CASASGSLNTEAFF. The full variable domain, with the rest looked up from reference TRBV9 and TRBJ1-1, is DSGVTQTPKHLITATGQRVTLRCSPRSGDLSVYWYQQSLDQGLQFLIQYYNGEERAKGNILERFSAQQFPDLHSELNLSSLELGDSALYFCASASGSLNTEAFFGQGTRLTVV.

CDR3 coding DNA: TGTGCCAGCAGCCCCCATAGAACTAGCGGGAAGATCGGGACCCAGTACTTC. Protein sequence: CASSPHRTSGKIGTQYF. The chain carries TRBV7-2 and TRBJ2-5, with 10 bases matching TRBD2. The CDR3 runs 17 residues. Germline loops: CDR1 SGHTA, CDR2 FQGNSA. The trim removed 5 bases at V and 7 bases at J, leaving 16 bases unmatched.

The chain joins TRBV27 to TRBJ1-2; TRBD1 agrees at 9 bases. Germline loops: CDR1 MNHEY, CDR2 SMNVEV (reference sequence). V was pared by 3 bases and J by 6 bases, with 14 bases of the junction left unmatched. The CDR3 contains 17 residues. This CDR3 reads CASSLTPLGQGIHGYTF. The CDR3 DNA reads as TGTGCCAGCAGTTTGACCCCACTAGGACAGGGGATCCATGGCTACACCTTC.

The chain employs TRBV25-1 and TRBJ1-5; D ambiguous. Trimming pared 7 bases from V and 0 bases from J, leaving 13 bases between. Looked up from germline, CDR1 is MGHDK and CDR2 is SYGVNS. This CDR3 spans 15 amino acids. The DNA of the CDR3 is TGTGCCAGCACCCCCCCGGGTAATAGCAATCAGCCCCAGCATTTT. Its translation is CASTPPGNSNQPQHF.

The rearrangement joins TRBV5-1 to TRBJ2-1; 8 nucleotides align to TRBD2. The ends lost 0 bases at V and 6 bases at J; junction bases unmatched: 14. This CDR3 has 18 residues. Germline CDR1 is SGHRS and CDR2 is YFSETQ. CDR3 sequence reads: CASSLVVSGEGWVNEQFF. DNA for the CDR3: TGCGCCAGCAGCTTGGTTGTTAGCGGGGAGGGTTGGGTCAATGAGCAGTTCTTC.

This clone was seen only a few times. V usage is TRBV28 and J usage is TRBJ2-7; 8 nucleotides line up with TRBD2. The trim removed 9 bases at V and 0 bases at J, leaving 4 bases unmatched. Germline V gene lookup returns CDR1 MDHEN and CDR2 SYDVKM. CDR3 length equals 13 residues. Here the CDR3 DNA reads TGTGCCAGTAGCGGGGTCAGCTCCTACGAGCAGTACTTC. Protein sequence: CASSGVSSYEQYF.

The rearrangement uses TRBV11-3 and TRBJ2-2; unclear D gene. V was trimmed by 5 bases and J by 4 bases, leaving 5 bases between them. The germline V gene has CDR1 SGHNT and CDR2 YENEEA. This CDR3 spans 12 amino acids. The chain's CDR3 is CASSPGTGELFF. CDR3 nucleotides: TGTGCCAGCAGCCCCGGCACCGGGGAGCTGTTTTTT.

The genes are TRBV9 and TRBJ2-1; tentatively, D is TRBD2 (7 bases). Germline V gene data show CDR1 as SGDLS and CDR2 as YYNGEE. The V end was cut by 3 bases, the J end by 9 bases, with 19 bases between. The CDR3 length is 15 residues. The CDR3 DNA follows: TGTGCCAGCAGCGCCCTAGGGGGGGGTTCGGGTGAGCAGTTCTTC. This sequence encodes CASSALGGGSGEQFF.

The CDR3, as DNA: TGTGCCAGCAGTCGTTCCAGGGGTTTAGACTATGGCTACACCTTC. This codes for CASSRSRGLDYGYTF. This rearrangement joins TRBV2 to TRBJ1-2, with a weak D call TRBD1 (6 bases). Germline-derived CDR1 and CDR2 are SNHLY and FYNNEI. The CDR3 sequence is 15 residues long. V lost 5 bases and J lost 3, with 16 bases in between.

This clone appeared a single time. This chain connects TRBV5-1 to TRBJ2-6; TRBD1 matches at 9 bases. Germline-derived CDR1 and CDR2 are SGHRS and YFSETQ. V gave up 4 bases and J gave up 0 bases; unmatched junction bases: 8. CDR3 size: 18 residues. Here the CDR3 reads CASSIRTGVLSGANVLTF. For the CDR3, the DNA is TGCGCCAGCAGCATCCGGACAGGGGTCCTCTCTGGGGCCAACGTCCTGACTTTC.

The chain is built from TRBV27 and TRBJ2-6; 9 positions match TRBD1. The CDR3 contains 18 residues. Germline loops: CDR1 MNHEY, CDR2 SMNVEV (reference sequence). V gave up 5 bases and J gave up 3 bases; unmatched junction bases: 11. CDR3 bases: TGTGCCAGCAGTCCCCGGGACAGGGTAGGGTTTGGGGCCAACGTCCTGACTTTC. It specifies CASSPRDRVGFGANVLTF.